This is a list of T cell receptor beta chains from one sample in a study of shared clonotypes between healthy human individuals. Produced via immunoSEQ multiplex PCR; TCRdb's table is partial and in-frame only. The data show 1 million to 1.3 million clones, with 75% to 80% seen just once and under 0.8% held by the top ten. Sequencing was carried out using memory CD4+ T cells from PBMCs. These receptors were collected from a man aged 18 to 30 in good health. Some clones in this sample may be carry-over from other donors' samples. Each CDR3 is given without its conserved first and last residue.

J gene | V gene | CDR3 protein
TRBJ1-5 | TRBV18 | ASSPRRDSPSMVPQH
TRBJ1-5 | TRBV27 | ASRKGQGPNQPQH
TRBJ2-7 | TRBV5-4 | ASSRTGADEQY
TRBJ2-1 | TRBV5-1 | ASSLGQDPYNEQF
TRBJ2-6 | TRBV4-1 | ASSPYDVEFRGSGANVLT
TRBJ2-7 | TRBV28 | ASSLGSYGQY
TRBJ1-2 | TRBV6-1 | ASTPMGNNYGYT
TRBJ2-7 | TRBV7-2 | ASRLAGAHEQY
TRBJ1-4 | TRBV7-9 | ASSFLNEKLF
TRBJ1-4 | TRBV28 | ASSLSRGQEKLF